This T cell receptor beta chain emerged from a study of T cell changes during pregnancy in multiple sclerosis. V was clipped by 2 bases and J by 7 bases, with 12 bases between them. The CDR3 is 15 residues long. The method was immunoSEQ multiplex PCR; TCRdb's version includes in-frame clones alone and lacks a portion of them. The table includes 45,000 to 55,000 clones, around 93% detected once. The V call is TRBV23-1, the J call TRBJ1-6; tentatively, D is TRBD1 (6 bases). TRBV23-1 is placed among ORFs of uncertain function. The sample was CD4+ T cells from peripheral blood mononuclear cells, taken after pregnancy. The sequence was obtained from a female donor in good health, enrolled as a control in a pregnancy study. The CDR3 DNA sequence: TGCGCCAGCAGTCAACGCTGGGGGCGGAATTCACCCCTCCACTTT. It is translated as CASSQRWGRNSPLHF.